Below are 26 T cell receptor beta chains sequenced from a single sample in a study of shared clonotypes between healthy human individuals. Libraries were prepared by immunoSEQ multiplex PCR; TCRdb keeps only in-frame clonotypes and omits some of them. The sample has 170,000 or so clones, approximately 60% seen once. Sequencing input: memory CD4+ T cells sorted from blood. Subset denoted: CD45RA-negative fraction. These receptor sequences come from a man aged 25 to 40 in good health.

The gene calls are TRBV29-1 and TRBJ2-1; 8 bases agree with TRBD2. Trimming took 6 bases from V and 6 from J; bases not matched to a gene: 19. Germline V gene lookup returns CDR1 SQVTM and CDR2 ANQGSEA. The CDR3 consists of 17 residues. The CDR3 nucleotides read TGCAGCGTCCCGACGGGAAGCGGGAGTAATCTTTTCAATGAGCAGTTCTTC. Translation: CSVPTGSGSNLFNEQFF.

This clone came up once. The rearrangement uses TRBV19 and TRBJ1-1, with 7 bases aligning to TRBD1. In germline, CDR1 is LNHDA, CDR2 SQIVND (reference sequence). V was clipped by 4 bases and J by 6 bases; unmatched bases: 8. The CDR3 spans 14 residues. The CDR3 nucleotides are TGTGCCAGTAGTACAATTCAGGGGGTTTCTGAAGCTTTCTTT. It encodes CASSTIQGVSEAFF.

This chain uses TRBV5-8 with TRBJ2-7, with 11 bases that match TRBD2. The V gene end was trimmed by 7 bases and the J gene end by 4 bases; junction bases not matched to a gene: 13. Germline V gene sequence: CDR1 SGHTS, CDR2 YDEGEE. The CDR3 spans 16 residues. CDR3 region: CASGRASGRLRYEQYF. CDR3 coding DNA: TGTGCCAGCGGTCGGGCTAGCGGGAGGCTTAGATACGAGCAGTACTTC. Filled out from reference TRBV5-8 and TRBJ2-7, the complete variable domain reads EAGVTQSPTHLIKTRGQQATLRCSPISGHTSVYWYQQALGLGLQFLLWYDEGEERNRGNFPPRFSGRQFPNYSSELNVNALELEDSALYLCASGRASGRLRYEQYFGPGTRLTVT.

Of note for this clone: The same CDR3 can be traced to other DNA sequences in this sample. CDR3 protein: CASSFLAGGGTDTQYF. The DNA for the CDR3 is TGTGCCAGCAGCTTTCTAGCGGGAGGGGGCACAGATACGCAGTATTTT. This rearrangement joins TRBV9 to TRBJ2-3, with 12 positions matching TRBD2. Germline V gives CDR1 SGDLS, CDR2 YYNGEE. V dropped 4 bases and J dropped 1; count of bases not matched to a gene: 4. CDR3 length: 16 amino acids.

The genes are TRBV5-1 and TRBJ2-3; no reliable D call. The germline V gene has CDR1 SGHRS and CDR2 YFSETQ. This CDR3 spans 13 amino acids. The V end lost 4 bases, the J end lost 3 bases, and 9 bases lay between the germline ends. The CDR3 loop is CASSPAGTDTQYF. The CDR3 DNA sequence: TGCGCCAGCAGCCCAGCTGGAACAGATACGCAGTATTTT. Full variable domain (remainder filled in from reference TRBV5-1 and TRBJ2-3): KAGVTQTPRYLIKTRGQQVTLSCSPISGHRSVSWYQQTPGQGLQFLFEYFSETQRNKGNFPGRFSGRQFSNSRSEMNVSTLELGDSALYLCASSPAGTDTQYFGPGTRLTVL.

This rearrangement joins TRBV7-9 to TRBJ2-7; tentatively, D is TRBD2 (6 bases). The CDR3 covers 17 residues. V shed 5 bases and J shed 2 bases, with 22 bases lying between them. Germline V lookup: CDR1 SEHNR, CDR2 FQNEAQ (reference sequence). CDR3 region: CASSREWYGTDPYEQYF. CDR3 in DNA: TGTGCCAGCAGCCGGGAGTGGTACGGGACGGACCCCTACGAGCAGTACTTC.

This clone has more than one count but fewer than ten. The chain employs TRBV27 and TRBJ2-1; possibly TRBD2 for D (6 bases). CDR1 and CDR2 (germline): MNHEY, SMNVEV (reference sequence). This CDR3 comprises 16 residues. Trimming pared 8 bases from V and 2 bases from J, leaving 19 bases between. Written as DNA, the CDR3 is TGTGCCAGCGGGACCCGACTGGAGGGGACCTACAATGAGCAGTTCTTC. Protein product: CASGTRLEGTYNEQFF.

The V and J genes are TRBV7-9 and TRBJ2-7; no clear D gene. CDR3 length: 12 amino acids. V lost 6 bases and J lost 5, with 11 bases in between. CDR1 and CDR2 from the germline V gene are SEHNR and FQNEAQ (reference sequence). This CDR3 reads CASSGDGDEQYF. DNA of the CDR3: TGTGCCAGCAGTGGTGATGGGGACGAGCAGTACTTC.

The chain recombines TRBV6-5 with TRBJ1-1; D remains unclear. This CDR3 spans 14 amino acids. Trimming took 5 bases from V and 2 from J, leaving 12 bases between them. Germline CDR1 MNHEY, CDR2 SVGAGI. The CDR3 reads CASSRKTDNTEAFF. As DNA, the CDR3 is TGTGCCAGCAGTCGCAAGACGGATAACACTGAAGCTTTCTTT.

The chain couples TRBV28 to TRBJ2-1, with D perhaps TRBD2 (5 bases). CDR3 length equals 15 residues. Germline V gene sequence: CDR1 MDHEN, CDR2 SYDVKM. Trimming removed 6 bases at V and 12 bases at J, with 24 bases between. The CDR3 reads CASSSLESGLSGQFF. The CDR3 DNA reads as TGTGCCAGCAGCTCACTAGAGTCCGGCCTATCTGGGCAGTTCTTC.

The rearrangement joins TRBV29-1 to TRBJ2-7, with 8 positions matching TRBD2. Germline CDR1 reads SQVTM; CDR2 reads ANQGSEA. The CDR3 covers 13 residues. J gave up 2 bases and V 5 bases, and 5 bases lay outside the gene matches. The CDR3 bases are TGCAGCGTTTTCGGGGGGGGCCCCTACGAGCAGTACTTC. Its translation: CSVFGGGPYEQYF.

The chain uses TRBV7-8 and TRBJ2-1; D uncertain. Trimming stripped 5 bases from V and 7 bases from J, with 21 bases between. CDR1 SGHVS and CDR2 FQNEAQ come from the germline V gene. There are 16 residues in the CDR3. The CDR3 nucleotides read TGTGCCAGCAGCCCCCGTTTAGCCGAGACCAGAAATGAGCAGTTCTTC. Encoded protein: CASSPRLAETRNEQFF.

This sequence joins TRBV5-4 and TRBJ2-5; no reliable D call. V dropped 0 bases and J dropped 3 bases, with 9 bases sitting between them. Germline-derived CDR1 and CDR2 are SGHNT and YYREEE (reference sequence). The CDR3 has 14 residues. CDR3 nucleotides: TGTGCCAGCAGCTTGGATGGACGGGAAGAGACCCAGTACTTC. Amino acid sequence: CASSLDGREETQYF.

This clone counts as medium-sized (0.01 to 0.1%). The rearrangement links TRBV6-5 to TRBJ2-2, with D unresolved. The length of the CDR3 is 12 residues. Germline values: CDR1 MNHEY, CDR2 SVGAGI. The ends were cut back, 5 bases at V and 4 bases at J, with 5 bases in the middle. The CDR3 protein is CASSPTTGELFF. The CDR3 DNA reads TGTGCCAGCAGTCCCACCACCGGGGAGCTGTTTTTT.

This chain joins TRBV25-1 and TRBJ2-2; D not certain. The CDR3 totals 14 residues. V was shortened by 5 bases and J by 1 base, with 8 bases between the two germline ends. CDR1 and CDR2 (germline): MGHDK, SYGVNS. The CDR3 nucleotides read TGTGCCAGCAGTATTCTACAGAACACCGGGGAGCTGTTTTTT. Translating it yields CASSILQNTGELFF.

The rearrangement joins TRBV18 to TRBJ2-3; no clear D. Trimming took off 3 bases at V and 2 bases at J, with 12 bases between the two ends. The CDR3 has 15 residues. CDR1 is KGHSH and CDR2 is LQKENI in the germline V gene. In DNA, the CDR3 is TGTGCCAGCTCACCGAGCCACGGTTCCACAGATACGCAGTATTTT. Translated, it gives CASSPSHGSTDTQYF. The full variable domain, with the rest looked up from reference TRBV18 and TRBJ2-3, is NAGVMQNPRHLVRRRGQEARLRCSPMKGHSHVYWYRQLPEEGLKFMVYLQKENIIDESGMPKERFSAEFPKEGPSILRIQQVVRGDSAAYFCASSPSHGSTDTQYFGPGTRLTVL.

The V and J genes are TRBV27 and TRBJ2-6; possibly TRBD1 or TRBD2 for D (5 bases each). The germline CDR1 and CDR2 sequences are MNHEY and SMNVEV (reference sequence). This CDR3 is built from 17 residues. V lost 6 bases and J 1 base, leaving 16 bases between the germline ends. The chain's CDR3 is CASSPAMWGSGANVLTF. CDR3 nucleotide sequence: TGTGCCAGCAGCCCCGCGATGTGGGGGTCTGGGGCCAACGTCCTGACTTTC.

The V and J genes are TRBV6-5 and TRBJ1-2, with D maybe TRBD1 (6 bases). The CDR3 consists of 14 residues. The germline V gene encodes CDR1 MNHEY and CDR2 SVGAGI. The V and J ends lost 5 bases and 4 bases respectively, with 14 bases between them. The CDR3 bases are TGTGCCAGCAGTGCAGGGATACAGGGCTATGGCTACACCTTC. It translates to CASSAGIQGYGYTF.

This clone turned up a few times. This chain joins TRBV9 and TRBJ2-5, with D tentatively TRBD2 (6 bases). Trimming took 4 bases from V and 7 from J, leaving 11 bases between them. The CDR3 runs 12 residues. CDR1 is SGDLS and CDR2 is YYNGEE in the germline V gene. The DNA for the CDR3 is TGTGCCAGCAGCTCCGCCGGGGGGACCCAGTACTTC. It codes for CASSSAGGTQYF. The full variable domain, in which reference TRBV9 and TRBJ2-5 provide the parts outside the CDR3, is DSGVTQTPKHLITATGQRVTLRCSPRSGDLSVYWYQQSLDQGLQFLIQYYNGEERAKGNILERFSAQQFPDLHSELNLSSLELGDSALYFCASSSAGGTQYFGPGTRLLVL.

Only one count was recorded for this clone. The chain recombines TRBV2 with TRBJ2-5; D possibly corresponds to TRBD2 (5 bases). Trimming took 5 bases from V and 7 from J, leaving 14 bases between them. The germline gives CDR1 SNHLY, CDR2 FYNNEI. The CDR3 totals 13 residues. The CDR3 region has the DNA TGTGCCAGCAGTCTGGACTGGATTGGGACCCAGTACTTC. As protein: CASSLDWIGTQYF.

The chain carries TRBV11-2 and TRBJ2-6, with D possibly matching TRBD2 (5 bases). V lost 2 bases and J 0 bases, leaving 11 bases between the germline ends. In germline, CDR1 is SGHAT, CDR2 FQNNGV. The CDR3 covers 17 residues. The CDR3 spells CASSLRATSSGANVLTF. CDR3 coding DNA: TGTGCCAGCAGCTTAAGGGCAACTAGCTCTGGGGCCAACGTCCTGACTTTC.

This rearrangement joins TRBV7-2 to TRBJ2-1; D not certain. This CDR3 is 14 amino acids long. The germline V gene encodes CDR1 SGHTA and CDR2 FQGNSA. Trimming removed 3 bases at V and 7 bases at J, with 13 bases between. The CDR3 protein is CASSFETLGNEQFF. The CDR3 DNA reads TGTGCCAGCAGCTTCGAGACTCTAGGGAATGAGCAGTTCTTC.

This clone has only one observation. The chain has TRBV28 and TRBJ2-1; D possibly matches TRBD1 or TRBD2 (6 bases each). The germline CDR1 and CDR2 sequences are MDHEN and SYDVKM. V was pared by 11 bases and J by 1 base, with 9 bases between. This CDR3 is built from 12 residues. As DNA, the CDR3 is TGTGCCGGGGGGCGGTCCTACAATGAGCAGTTCTTC. It codes for CAGGRSYNEQFF.

This clone occurred a few times. The rearrangement links TRBV2 to TRBJ1-5, with 7 bases lining up with TRBD1. The V and J ends lost 6 bases and 6 bases, in that order; junction bases with no gene match: 14. The germline V gene encodes CDR1 SNHLY and CDR2 FYNNEI. The CDR3 has 16 residues. For the CDR3, the DNA is TGTGCCAGCAGGGGAAAGGACAGGCAACTGCTTCAGCCCCAGCATTTT. Translation gives CASRGKDRQLLQPQHF.

The chain recombines TRBV30 with TRBJ2-4, with unresolved D. The V gene lost 6 bases and the J gene lost 4 bases, with 13 bases spanning the gap. This CDR3 contains 13 residues. The germline V gene has CDR1 GTSNPN and CDR2 SVGIG (reference sequence). The CDR3 nucleotides read TGTGCCTGCCGCCCCAGCGCAAAAAACATTCAGTACTTC. Its translation: CACRPSAKNIQYF.

The rearrangement links TRBV6-5 to TRBJ1-2, with D unclear. V lost 6 bases and J lost 0, with 14 bases in between. CDR3 length equals 15 residues. CDR1 is MNHEY and CDR2 is SVGAGI in the germline V gene. CDR3: CASRNGRETNYGYTF. Written as DNA, the CDR3 is TGTGCCAGCAGGAACGGACGAGAAACTAACTATGGCTACACCTTC.